Here is one T cell receptor (beta chain) with its context. The sample comes from a study of shared clonotypes between healthy human individuals. The CDR3 totals 15 residues. V dropped 7 bases and J dropped 6; count of bases not matched to a gene: 9. Germline V CDR1 and CDR2: LNHDA, SQIVND (reference sequence). Produced via immunoSEQ multiplex PCR; TCRdb's table is partial and in-frame only. The sample has about 490,000 clones; less than 80% are singletons. The sequence was collected from a woman between 35 and 50 years old in good health. Some clones in this sample may be carry-over from other donors' samples. V and J are TRBV19 and TRBJ2-2; TRBD2 matches 9 bases. Specimen: PBMCs. The CDR3 DNA reads TGTGCCAGTAACCCGGGACTAGCTAGATCCGGGGAGCTGTTTTTT. Residues: CASNPGLARSGELFF.